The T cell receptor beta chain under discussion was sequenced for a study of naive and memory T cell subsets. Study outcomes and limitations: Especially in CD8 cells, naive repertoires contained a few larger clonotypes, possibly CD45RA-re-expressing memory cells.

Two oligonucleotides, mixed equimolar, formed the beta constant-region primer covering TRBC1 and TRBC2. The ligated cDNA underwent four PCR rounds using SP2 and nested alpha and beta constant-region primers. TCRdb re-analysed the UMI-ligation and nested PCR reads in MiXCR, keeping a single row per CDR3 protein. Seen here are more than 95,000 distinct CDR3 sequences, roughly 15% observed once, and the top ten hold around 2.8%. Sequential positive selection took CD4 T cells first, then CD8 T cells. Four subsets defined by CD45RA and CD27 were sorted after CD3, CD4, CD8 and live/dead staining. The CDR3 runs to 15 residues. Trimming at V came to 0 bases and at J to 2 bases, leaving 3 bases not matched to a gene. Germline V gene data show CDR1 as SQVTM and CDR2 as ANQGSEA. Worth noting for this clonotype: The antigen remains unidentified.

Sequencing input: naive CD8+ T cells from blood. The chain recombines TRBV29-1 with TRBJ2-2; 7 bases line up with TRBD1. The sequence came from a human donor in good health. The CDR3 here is CSVEEGQYNTGELFF. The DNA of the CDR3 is TGCAGCGTTGAAGAGGGACAGTACAACACCGGGGAGCTGTTTTTT.